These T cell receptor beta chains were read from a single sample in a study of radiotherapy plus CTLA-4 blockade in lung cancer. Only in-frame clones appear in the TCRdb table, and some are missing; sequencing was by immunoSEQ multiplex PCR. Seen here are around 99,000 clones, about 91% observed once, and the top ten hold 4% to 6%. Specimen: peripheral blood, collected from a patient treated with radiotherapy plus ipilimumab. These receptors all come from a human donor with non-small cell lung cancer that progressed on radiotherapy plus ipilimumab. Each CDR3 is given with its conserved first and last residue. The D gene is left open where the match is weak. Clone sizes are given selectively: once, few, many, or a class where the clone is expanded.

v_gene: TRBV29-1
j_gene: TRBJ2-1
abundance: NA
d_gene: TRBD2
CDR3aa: CSVVGGGGAYNEQFF
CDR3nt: TGCAGCGTTGTCGGGGGGGGAGGGGCCTACAATGAGCAGTTCTTC

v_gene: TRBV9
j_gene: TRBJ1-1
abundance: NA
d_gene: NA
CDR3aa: CASSVVGRGTNTEAFF
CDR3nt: TGTGCCAGCAGCGTAGTTGGTAGGGGAACGAACACTGAAGCTTTCTTT

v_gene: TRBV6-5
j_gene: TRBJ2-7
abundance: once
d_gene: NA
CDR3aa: CASSLDIRGGGEQYF
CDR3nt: TGTGCCAGCAGCCTAGACATCAGGGGAGGGGGCGAGCAGTACTTC

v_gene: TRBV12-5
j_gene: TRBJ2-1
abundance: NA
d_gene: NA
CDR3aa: CASGSTLHRGNEQFF
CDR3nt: TGTGCTAGTGGTTCAACCTTACATCGAGGGAATGAGCAGTTCTTC

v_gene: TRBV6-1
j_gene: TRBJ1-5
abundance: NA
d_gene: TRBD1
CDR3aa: CASRSGGTGNQPQHF
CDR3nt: TGTGCCAGCAGATCAGGGGGCACGGGCAATCAGCCCCAGCATTTT

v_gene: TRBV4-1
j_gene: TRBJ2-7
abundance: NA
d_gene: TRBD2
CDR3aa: CASSQDSGAREAPYEQYF
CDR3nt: TGCGCCAGCAGCCAAGATAGCGGGGCGCGGGAGGCCCCCTACGAGCAGTACTTC

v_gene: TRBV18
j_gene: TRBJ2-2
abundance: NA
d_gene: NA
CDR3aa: CASSPLRLNTGELFF
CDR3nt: TGTGCCAGCTCACCACTTAGACTGAACACCGGGGAGCTGTTTTTT

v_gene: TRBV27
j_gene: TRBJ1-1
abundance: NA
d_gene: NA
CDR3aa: CASSLISGGRRGWNTEAFF
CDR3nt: TGTGCCAGCAGTTTAATCTCTGGGGGTCGACGGGGCTGGAACACTGAAGCTTTCTTT

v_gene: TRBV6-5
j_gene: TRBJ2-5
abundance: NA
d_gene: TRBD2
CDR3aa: CASSYASGRDETQYF
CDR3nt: TGTGCCAGCAGTTACGCAAGCGGGAGAGACGAGACCCAGTACTTC

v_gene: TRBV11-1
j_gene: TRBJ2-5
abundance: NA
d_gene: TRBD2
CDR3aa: CASSRGGRERLETQYF
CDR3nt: TGTGCCAGCAGCAGAGGAGGGCGGGAGAGGTTAGAGACCCAGTACTTC

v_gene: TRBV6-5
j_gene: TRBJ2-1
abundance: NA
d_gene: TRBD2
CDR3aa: CASSSGRVYEQFF
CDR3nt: TGTGCCAGCAGTTCCGGGAGGGTCTATGAGCAGTTCTTC

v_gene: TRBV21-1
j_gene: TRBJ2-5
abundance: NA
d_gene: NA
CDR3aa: CASINGRPLYQYF
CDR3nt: TGTGCCAGCATCAACGGGAGGCCACTGTACCAGTACTTC

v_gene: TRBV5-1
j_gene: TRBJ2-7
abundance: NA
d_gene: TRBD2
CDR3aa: CASSLGLSGIRAYEQYF
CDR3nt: TGCGCCAGCAGCTTAGGGCTAAGCGGGATCAGGGCCTACGAGCAGTACTTC

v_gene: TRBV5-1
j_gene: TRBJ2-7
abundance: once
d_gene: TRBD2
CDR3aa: CASSEFGGSEQYF
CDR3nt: TGCGCCAGCAGCGAATTTGGCGGGAGCGAGCAGTACTTC

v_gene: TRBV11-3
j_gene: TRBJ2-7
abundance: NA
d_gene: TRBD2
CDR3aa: CASSSGLAKGYEQYF
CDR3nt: TGTGCCAGCAGCTCCGGACTAGCGAAGGGATACGAGCAGTACTTC

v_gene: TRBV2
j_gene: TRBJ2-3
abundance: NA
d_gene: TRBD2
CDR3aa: CASRGLASTDTQYF
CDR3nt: TGTGCCAGCAGAGGACTAGCGAGCACAGATACGCAGTATTTT

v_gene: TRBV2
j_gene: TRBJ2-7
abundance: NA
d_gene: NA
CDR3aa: CASSPYVQGYEQYF
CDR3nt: TGTGCCAGCAGCCCTTACGTTCAGGGGTACGAGCAGTACTTC

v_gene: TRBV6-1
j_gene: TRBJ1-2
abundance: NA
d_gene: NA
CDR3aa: CASSDLDGYGYTF
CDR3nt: TGTGCCAGCAGTGATCTGGACGGCTATGGCTACACCTTC

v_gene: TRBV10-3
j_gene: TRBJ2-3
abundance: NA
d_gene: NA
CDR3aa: CASGRDPGTDTQYF
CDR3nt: TGTGCCAGTGGTCGGGACCCTGGCACAGATACGCAGTATTTT

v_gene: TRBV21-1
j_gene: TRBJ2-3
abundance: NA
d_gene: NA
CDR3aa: CASNDPGQGKPTDTQYF
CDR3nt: TGTGCCAGCAACGACCCAGGACAGGGGAAACCCACAGATACGCAGTATTTT